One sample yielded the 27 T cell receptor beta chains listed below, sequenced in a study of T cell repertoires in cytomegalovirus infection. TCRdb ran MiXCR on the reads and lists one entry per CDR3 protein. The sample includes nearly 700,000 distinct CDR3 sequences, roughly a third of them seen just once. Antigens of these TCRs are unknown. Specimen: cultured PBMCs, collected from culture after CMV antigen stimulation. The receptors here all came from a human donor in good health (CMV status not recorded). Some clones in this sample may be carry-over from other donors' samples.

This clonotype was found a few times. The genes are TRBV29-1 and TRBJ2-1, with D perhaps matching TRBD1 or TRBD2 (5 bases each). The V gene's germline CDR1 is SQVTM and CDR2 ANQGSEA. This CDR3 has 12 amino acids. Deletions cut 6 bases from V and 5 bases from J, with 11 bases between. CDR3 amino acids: CSVGEWDNEQFF. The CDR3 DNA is TGCAGCGTGGGGGAGTGGGACAATGAGCAGTTCTTC.

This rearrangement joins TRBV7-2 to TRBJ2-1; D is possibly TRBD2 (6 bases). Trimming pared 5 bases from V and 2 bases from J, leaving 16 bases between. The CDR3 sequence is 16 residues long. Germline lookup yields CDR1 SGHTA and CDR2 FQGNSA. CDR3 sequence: CASSPISGYTYNEQFF. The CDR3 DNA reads TGTGCCAGCAGCCCGATCAGCGGGTACACCTACAATGAGCAGTTCTTC.

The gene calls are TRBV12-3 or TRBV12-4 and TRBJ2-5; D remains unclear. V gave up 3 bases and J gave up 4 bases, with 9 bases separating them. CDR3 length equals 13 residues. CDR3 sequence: CASSFTEVETQYF. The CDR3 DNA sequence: TGTGCCAGCAGTTTTACGGAAGTAGAGACCCAGTACTTC.

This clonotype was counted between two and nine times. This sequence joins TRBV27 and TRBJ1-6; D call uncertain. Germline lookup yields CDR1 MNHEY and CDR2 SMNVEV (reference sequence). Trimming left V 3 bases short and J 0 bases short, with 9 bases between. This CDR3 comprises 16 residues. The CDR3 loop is CASSFVGSSYNSPLHF. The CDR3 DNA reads TGTGCCAGCAGTTTTGTAGGAAGCTCCTATAATTCACCCCTCCACTTT.

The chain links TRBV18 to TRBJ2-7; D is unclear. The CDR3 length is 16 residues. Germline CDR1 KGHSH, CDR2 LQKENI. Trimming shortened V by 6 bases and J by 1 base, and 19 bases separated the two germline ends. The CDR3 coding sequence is TGTGCCAGCTCCCCCCGGCAGGCGCAAAGTTCCTACGAGCAGTACTTC. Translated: CASSPRQAQSSYEQYF. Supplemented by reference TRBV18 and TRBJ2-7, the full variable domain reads NAGVMQNPRHLVRRRGQEARLRCSPMKGHSHVYWYRQLPEEGLKFMVYLQKENIIDESGMPKERFSAEFPKEGPSILRIQQVVRGDSAAYFCASSPRQAQSSYEQYFGPGTRLTVT.

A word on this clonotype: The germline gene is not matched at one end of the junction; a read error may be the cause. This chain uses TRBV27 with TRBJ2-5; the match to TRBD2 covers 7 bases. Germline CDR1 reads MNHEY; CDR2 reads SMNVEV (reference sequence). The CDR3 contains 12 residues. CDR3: CATSTGRGTQYF. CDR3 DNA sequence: TGTGCCACCAGTACGGGGAGGGGGACCCAGTACTTC.

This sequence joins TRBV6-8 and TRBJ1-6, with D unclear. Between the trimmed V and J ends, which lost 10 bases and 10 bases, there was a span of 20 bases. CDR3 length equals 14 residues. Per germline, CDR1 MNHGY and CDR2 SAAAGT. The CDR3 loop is CATGRGTTGSPLHF. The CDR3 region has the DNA TGTGCCACTGGCCGGGGAACGACCGGATCACCCCTCCACTTT.

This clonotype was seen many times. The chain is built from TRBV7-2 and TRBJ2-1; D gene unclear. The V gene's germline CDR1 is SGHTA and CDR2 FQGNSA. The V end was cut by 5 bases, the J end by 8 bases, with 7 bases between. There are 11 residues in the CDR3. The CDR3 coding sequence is TGTGCCAGCAGCCAAGGCCATGAGCAGTTCTTC. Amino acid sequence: CASSQGHEQFF.

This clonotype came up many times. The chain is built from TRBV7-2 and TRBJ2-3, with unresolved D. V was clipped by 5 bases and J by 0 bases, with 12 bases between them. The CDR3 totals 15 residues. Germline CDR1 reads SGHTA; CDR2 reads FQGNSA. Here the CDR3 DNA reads TGTGCCAGCAGCCCTGCTATCGCGAGCACAGATACGCAGTATTTT. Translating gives CASSPAIASTDTQYF.

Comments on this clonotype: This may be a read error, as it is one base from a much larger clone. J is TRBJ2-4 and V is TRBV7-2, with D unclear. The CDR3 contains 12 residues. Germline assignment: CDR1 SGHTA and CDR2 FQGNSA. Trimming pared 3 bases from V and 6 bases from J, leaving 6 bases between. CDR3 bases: TGTGCCAGCAGCTTTATAGCAAACATTCAGTACTTC. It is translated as CASSFIANIQYF.

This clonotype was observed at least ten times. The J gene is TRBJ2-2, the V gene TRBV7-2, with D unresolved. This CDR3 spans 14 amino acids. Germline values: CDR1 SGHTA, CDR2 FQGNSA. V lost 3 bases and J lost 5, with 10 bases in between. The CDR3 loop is CASSFGVGTGELFF. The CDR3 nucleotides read TGTGCCAGCAGCTTTGGAGTGGGGACCGGGGAGCTGTTTTTT. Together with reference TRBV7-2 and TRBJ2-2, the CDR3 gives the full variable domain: GAGVSQSPSNKVTEKGKDVELRCDPISGHTALYWYRQSLGQGLEFLIYFQGNSAPDKSGLPSDRFSAERTGGSVSTLTIQRTQQEDSAVYLCASSFGVGTGELFFGEGSRLTVL.

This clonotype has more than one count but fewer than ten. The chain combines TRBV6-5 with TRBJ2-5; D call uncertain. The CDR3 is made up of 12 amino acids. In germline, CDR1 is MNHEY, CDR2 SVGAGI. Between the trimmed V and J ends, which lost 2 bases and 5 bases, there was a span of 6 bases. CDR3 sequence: CASSYRHETQYF. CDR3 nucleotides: TGTGCCAGCAGTTACCGGCATGAGACCCAGTACTTC.

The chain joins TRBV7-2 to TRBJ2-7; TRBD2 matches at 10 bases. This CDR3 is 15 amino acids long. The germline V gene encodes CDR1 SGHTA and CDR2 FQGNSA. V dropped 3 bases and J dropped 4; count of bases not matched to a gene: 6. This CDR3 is CASSLGPSGSYEQYF. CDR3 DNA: TGTGCCAGCAGCTTGGGGCCTAGCGGGAGTTACGAGCAGTACTTC. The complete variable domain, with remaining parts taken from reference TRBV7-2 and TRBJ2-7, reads GAGVSQSPSNKVTEKGKDVELRCDPISGHTALYWYRQSLGQGLEFLIYFQGNSAPDKSGLPSDRFSAERTGGSVSTLTIQRTQQEDSAVYLCASSLGPSGSYEQYFGPGTRLTVT.

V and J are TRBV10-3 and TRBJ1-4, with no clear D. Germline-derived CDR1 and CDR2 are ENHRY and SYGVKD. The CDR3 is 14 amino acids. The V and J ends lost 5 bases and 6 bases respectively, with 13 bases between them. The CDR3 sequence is CAISHTESDEKLFF. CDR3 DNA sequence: TGTGCCATCAGTCATACAGAATCGGATGAAAAACTGTTTTTT.

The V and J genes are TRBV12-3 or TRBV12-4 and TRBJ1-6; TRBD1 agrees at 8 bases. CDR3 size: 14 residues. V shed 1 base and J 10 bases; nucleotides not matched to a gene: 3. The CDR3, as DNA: TGTGCCAGCAGTTTAGGGACAGGGTACTCACCCCTCCACTTT. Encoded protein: CASSLGTGYSPLHF.

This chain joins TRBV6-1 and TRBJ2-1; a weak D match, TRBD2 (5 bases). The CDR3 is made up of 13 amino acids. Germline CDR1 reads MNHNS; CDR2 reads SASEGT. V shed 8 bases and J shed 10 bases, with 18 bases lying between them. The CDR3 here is CASFPQAGGEQFF. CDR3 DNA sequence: TGTGCCAGCTTCCCTCAGGCCGGAGGCGAGCAGTTCTTC.

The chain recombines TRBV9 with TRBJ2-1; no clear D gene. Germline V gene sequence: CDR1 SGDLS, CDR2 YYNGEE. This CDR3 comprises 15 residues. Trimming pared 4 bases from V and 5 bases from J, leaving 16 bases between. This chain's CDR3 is CASSSPGRFDNEQFF. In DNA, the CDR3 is TGTGCCAGCAGCAGTCCGGGCAGGTTCGACAATGAGCAGTTCTTC.

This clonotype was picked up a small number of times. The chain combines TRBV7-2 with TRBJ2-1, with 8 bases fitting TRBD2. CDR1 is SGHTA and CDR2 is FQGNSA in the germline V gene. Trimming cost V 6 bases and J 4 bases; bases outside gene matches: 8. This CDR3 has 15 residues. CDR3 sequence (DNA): TGTGCCAGCAGTTTCGGGACTAGTCAGTACAATGAGCAGTTCTTC. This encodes CASSFGTSQYNEQFF.

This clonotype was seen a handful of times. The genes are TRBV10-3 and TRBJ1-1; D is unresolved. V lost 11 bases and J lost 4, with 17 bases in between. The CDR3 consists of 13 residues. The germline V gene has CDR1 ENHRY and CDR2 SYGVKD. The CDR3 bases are TGTGCCTCCCTGACGACGGCGGGCACTGAAGCTTTCTTT. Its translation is CASLTTAGTEAFF.

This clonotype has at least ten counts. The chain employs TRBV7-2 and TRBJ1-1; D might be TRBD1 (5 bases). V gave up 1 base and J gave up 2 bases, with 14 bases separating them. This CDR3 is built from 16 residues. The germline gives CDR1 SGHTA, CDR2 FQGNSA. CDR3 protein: CASSLGGVRPNTEAFF. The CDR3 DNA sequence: TGTGCCAGCAGCTTAGGAGGGGTCAGGCCTAACACTGAAGCTTTCTTT.

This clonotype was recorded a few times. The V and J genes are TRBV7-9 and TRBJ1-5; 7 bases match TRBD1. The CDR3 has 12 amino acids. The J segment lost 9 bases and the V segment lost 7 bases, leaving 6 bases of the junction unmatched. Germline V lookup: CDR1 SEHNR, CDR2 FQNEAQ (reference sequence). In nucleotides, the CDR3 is TGTGCCAGCACCAACCAGGGGGGGCCCCAGCATTTT. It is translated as CASTNQGGPQHF.

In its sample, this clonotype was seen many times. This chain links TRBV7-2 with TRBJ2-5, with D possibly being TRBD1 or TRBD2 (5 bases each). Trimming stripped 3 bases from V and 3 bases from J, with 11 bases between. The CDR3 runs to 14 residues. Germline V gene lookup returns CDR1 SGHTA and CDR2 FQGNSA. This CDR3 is CASSFNQGEETQYF. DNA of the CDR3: TGTGCCAGCAGCTTTAACCAGGGAGAAGAGACCCAGTACTTC.

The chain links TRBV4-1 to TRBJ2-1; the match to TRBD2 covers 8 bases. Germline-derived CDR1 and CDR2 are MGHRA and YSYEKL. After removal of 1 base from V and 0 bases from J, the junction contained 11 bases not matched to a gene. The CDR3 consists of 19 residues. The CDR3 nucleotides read TGCGCCAGCAGCCAAGTGCCCGGGAGGGCCCTAAGCTCCTACAATGAGCAGTTCTTC. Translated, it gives CASSQVPGRALSSYNEQFF.

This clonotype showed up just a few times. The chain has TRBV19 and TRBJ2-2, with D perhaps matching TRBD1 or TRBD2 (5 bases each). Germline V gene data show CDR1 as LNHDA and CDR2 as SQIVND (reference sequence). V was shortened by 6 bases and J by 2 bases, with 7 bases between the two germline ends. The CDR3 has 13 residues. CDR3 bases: TGTGCCAGTAGCGGGGCCAACACCGGGGAGCTGTTTTTT. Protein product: CASSGANTGELFF.

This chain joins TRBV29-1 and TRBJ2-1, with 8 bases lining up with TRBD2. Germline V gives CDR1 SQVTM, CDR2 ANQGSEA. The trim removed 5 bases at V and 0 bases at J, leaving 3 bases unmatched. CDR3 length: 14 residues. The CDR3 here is CSVLSGDSYNEQFF. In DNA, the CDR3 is TGCAGCGTTCTTAGCGGGGACTCCTACAATGAGCAGTTCTTC.

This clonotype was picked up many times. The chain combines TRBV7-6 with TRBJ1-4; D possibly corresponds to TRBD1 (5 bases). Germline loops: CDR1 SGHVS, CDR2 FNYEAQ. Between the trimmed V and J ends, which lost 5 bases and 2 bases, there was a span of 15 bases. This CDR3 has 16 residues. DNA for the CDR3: TGTGCCAGCAGCCGCGCGGGACCCCTGACTAATGAAAAACTGTTTTTT. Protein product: CASSRAGPLTNEKLFF.

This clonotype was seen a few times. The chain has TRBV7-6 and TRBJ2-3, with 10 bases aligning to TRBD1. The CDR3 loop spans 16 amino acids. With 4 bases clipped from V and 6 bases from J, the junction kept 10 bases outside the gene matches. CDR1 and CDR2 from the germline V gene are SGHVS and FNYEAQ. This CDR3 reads CASSSATGGVSDTQYF. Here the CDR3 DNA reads TGTGCCAGCAGCTCCGCGACAGGGGGCGTTTCGGATACGCAGTATTTT.